These 10 T cell receptor beta chains came from one sample sequenced in a study of early T cells in non-severe SARS-CoV-2 infection. From the 5' RACE reads, TCRdb called clonotypes with MiXCR, one entry per CDR3 protein. The profile shows around 30,000 distinct CDR3 sequences, approximately 4.7% of them singletons. The sample comprised whole blood. These receptors came from an adult who was a healthcare worker with PCR-confirmed SARS-CoV-2 infection or an uninfected control (not recorded which).

The table lists this clonotype with many counts. The chain's CDR3 is CSAGLAAASEQYF. CDR3 DNA sequence: TGCAGTGCAGGACTAGCGGCGGCCAGCGAGCAGTACTTC. The J gene is TRBJ2-7, the V gene TRBV20-1, with TRBD2 matching over 10 bases. This CDR3 is 13 amino acids long. CDR1 DFQATT and CDR2 SNEGSKA come from the germline V gene (reference sequence). Trimming cost V 6 bases and J 6 bases; bases outside gene matches: 8.

In its sample, this clonotype was seen many times. CDR3 residues: CASSSRLDTEAFF. CDR3 DNA: TGTGCCAGCAGCTCCCGATTGGACACTGAAGCTTTCTTT. The chain carries TRBV7-2 and TRBJ1-1; D unclear. The CDR3 has 13 amino acids. V was clipped by 4 bases and J by 3 bases, with 9 bases between them. CDR1 and CDR2 from the germline V gene are SGHTA and FQGNSA.

This clonotype was picked up a small number of times. The gene calls are TRBV2 and TRBJ1-6, with 8 bases matching TRBD1. The V segment lost 6 bases and the J segment 7 bases; nucleotides outside the gene matches: 8. Looked up from germline, CDR1 is SNHLY and CDR2 is FYNNEI. The CDR3 is 15 amino acids. The CDR3 DNA reads as TGTGCCAGCAGATTACAGGGGGGATTCAATTCACCCCTCCACTTT. Translation gives CASRLQGGFNSPLHF.

This clonotype was detected many times. V and J are TRBV5-6 and TRBJ1-6; TRBD1 agrees at 8 bases. J lost 9 bases, V lost 3 bases, and 5 bases had no gene match. Germline CDR1 is SGHDT and CDR2 is YYEEEE. The length of the CDR3 is 14 residues. CDR3 in amino acids: CASSSNRGTSPLHF. The CDR3 DNA is TGTGCCAGCAGCTCGAACAGGGGGACTTCACCCCTCCACTTT. The whole variable domain, filled in from reference TRBV5-6 and TRBJ1-6, reads DAGVTQSPTHLIKTRGQQVTLRCSPKSGHDTVSWYQQALGQGPQFIFQYYEEEERQRGNFPDRFSGHQFPNYSSELNVNALLLGDSALYLCASSSNRGTSPLHFGNGTRLTVT.

This clonotype was detected many times. The chain joins TRBV12-3 or TRBV12-4 to TRBJ1-2; D uncertain. This CDR3 region has 14 residues. Trimming pared 3 bases from V and 7 bases from J, leaving 15 bases between. The CDR3 DNA is TGTGCCAGCAGTTTTGACTTTCGAAAGGGTGGCTACACCTTC. Amino acids: CASSFDFRKGGYTF.

This clonotype occurred many times. The genes are TRBV12-3 or TRBV12-4 and TRBJ2-4; unclear D gene. The CDR3 has 14 residues. Trimming shortened V by 2 bases and J by 0 bases, and 5 bases separated the two germline ends. This chain's CDR3 is CASSLMGAKNIQYF. The CDR3 bases are TGTGCCAGCAGTTTAATGGGAGCCAAAAACATTCAGTACTTC.

The V call is TRBV12-3 or TRBV12-4, the J call TRBJ2-2; 7 nucleotides align to TRBD1. The J segment lost 0 bases and the V segment lost 6 bases, leaving 4 bases of the junction unmatched. The CDR3 covers 15 residues. This CDR3 is CASSGTVANTGELFF. In DNA form, the CDR3 reads TGTGCCAGCAGCGGGACAGTCGCGAACACCGGGGAGCTGTTTTTT.

This clonotype was observed at least ten times. V usage is TRBV6-5 and J usage is TRBJ1-1; 8 bases are shared with TRBD1. The length of the CDR3 is 15 residues. Germline CDR1 is MNHEY and CDR2 is SVGAGI. Trimming cost V 6 bases and J 6 bases; bases outside gene matches: 12. CDR3 sequence: CASRNPQGAWAEAFF. In DNA form, the CDR3 reads TGTGCCAGCAGAAATCCCCAGGGGGCGTGGGCTGAAGCTTTCTTT.

The V gene is TRBV6-1, the J gene TRBJ1-2; tentatively, D is TRBD1 (5 bases). Germline CDR1 reads MNHNS; CDR2 reads SASEGT. The CDR3 is 14 residues long. With 6 bases removed from V and 7 bases from J, the gap between germline ends came to 18 bases. The CDR3: CASSEIGTAPGYTF. The CDR3 coding sequence is TGTGCCAGCAGCGAAATTGGGACGGCCCCTGGCTACACCTTC.

This clonotype was seen repeatedly, ten times or more. V and J are TRBV11-3 and TRBJ1-6, with no clear D. The CDR3 spans 15 residues. Per germline, CDR1 SGHNT and CDR2 YENEEA. V was shortened by 0 bases and J by 6 bases, with 9 bases between the two germline ends. The CDR3 nucleotides read TGTGCCAGCAGCTTAGATGGCAGGAGTAATTCACCCCTCCACTTT. It yields the protein CASSLDGRSNSPLHF.